Each of the 20 T cell receptor beta chains below was sequenced from the same sample in a study of spatial heterogeneity in lung cancer. TCRdb re-called the 5' RACE reads through MiXCR, storing one row per CDR3 protein. The table has about 120,000 distinct CDR3 sequences, 10% to 15% seen once. Indicated time point: blood at routine non-recurrence follow-up after resection. In each case, whole RNA from tumor, nontumor lung or frozen PBMC was sequenced unsorted. The sequences come from PBMCs, collected at follow-up. These receptors originate from a male donor with early-stage non-small cell lung cancer.

The table lists this clonotype with many counts. The chain recombines TRBV7-8 with TRBJ2-1, with TRBD1 matching 8 bases. Per germline, CDR1 SGHVS and CDR2 FQNEAQ. The junction had 7 bases not matched to a gene; V was cut back by 2 bases and J by 4 bases. CDR3 length equals 16 residues. Here the CDR3 reads CASSLLQGATYNEQFF. The CDR3, as DNA: TGTGCCAGCAGCTTATTGCAGGGGGCGACTTACAATGAGCAGTTCTTC.

This CDR3 reads CASSFSPTSGQETQYF. Written as DNA, the CDR3 is TGCGCCAGCAGCTTTTCTCCGACTAGCGGGCAAGAGACCCAGTACTTC. The gene calls are TRBV5-1 and TRBJ2-5; TRBD2 matches at 10 bases. With 2 bases clipped from V and 2 bases from J, the junction kept 6 bases outside the gene matches. Germline lookup yields CDR1 SGHRS and CDR2 YFSETQ. The CDR3 runs 16 residues. Drawing the rest from reference TRBV5-1 and TRBJ2-5, the complete variable domain is KAGVTQTPRYLIKTRGQQVTLSCSPISGHRSVSWYQQTPGQGLQFLFEYFSETQRNKGNFPGRFSGRQFSNSRSEMNVSTLELGDSALYLCASSFSPTSGQETQYFGPGTRLLVL.

This clonotype has just a few counts. The chain couples TRBV7-9 to TRBJ1-1; D call uncertain. The CDR3 loop spans 13 amino acids. From germline, CDR1 is SEHNR and CDR2 FQNEAQ (reference sequence). The V end was cut by 1 base, the J end by 6 bases, with 9 bases between. For the CDR3, the DNA is TGTGCCAGCAGCTTAGGCGGGTCTTCTGAAGCTTTCTTT. Translating gives CASSLGGSSEAFF.

In this sample, this clonotype turned up a few times. The J gene is TRBJ1-1, the V gene TRBV3-1; TRBD1 agrees at 8 bases. Germline values: CDR1 LGHDT, CDR2 YNNKEL (reference sequence). The J segment lost 5 bases and the V segment lost 4 bases, leaving 6 bases of the junction unmatched. The CDR3 extends over 14 amino acids. DNA for the CDR3: TGTGCCAGCAGCCGCCCAGGGGGCAAGACTGAAGCTTTCTTT. Encoded protein: CASSRPGGKTEAFF.

This sequence joins TRBV7-6 and TRBJ1-1, with a possible D match to TRBD1 (5 bases). The ends were cut back, 5 bases at V and 0 bases at J, with 10 bases in the middle. The CDR3 sequence is 14 residues long. CDR1 is SGHVS, CDR2 FNYEAQ, per germline. CDR3 protein: CASSRQYMNTEAFF. CDR3 nucleotide sequence: TGTGCCAGCAGCCGACAGTACATGAACACTGAAGCTTTCTTT. Full variable domain (remainder filled in from reference TRBV7-6 and TRBJ1-1): GAGVSQSPRYKVTKRGQDVALRCDPISGHVSLYWYRQALGQGPEFLTYFNYEAQQDKSGLPNDRFSAERPEGSISTLTIQRTEQRDSAMYRCASSRQYMNTEAFFGQGTRLTVV.

This clonotype has just a few counts. The junction does not match germline at one end; this may be a read error. The rearrangement uses TRBV7-3 and TRBJ2-3; D might be TRBD2 (7 bases). The germline V gene encodes CDR1 SGHTA and CDR2 FQGTGA. This CDR3 contains 11 residues. The CDR3 DNA reads as TGTGCCAGCAGCCGCCTCGGGGGGCCCCTTTTT. Translation: CASSRLGGPLF.

This chain joins TRBV24-1 and TRBJ1-5; no definite D call. V dropped 6 bases and J dropped 4 bases, with 9 bases sitting between them. CDR1 is KGHDR, CDR2 SFDVKD, per germline. The CDR3 contains 13 residues. CDR3: CATSTAGNQPQHF. CDR3 DNA sequence: TGTGCCACCAGTACGGCCGGTAATCAGCCCCAGCATTTT.

This chain joins TRBV7-2 and TRBJ2-5; 8 nucleotides agree with TRBD2. Germline CDR1 and CDR2: SGHTA and FQGNSA. V lost 0 bases and J lost 4; bases outside the gene matches: 4. This CDR3 contains 15 residues. The CDR3 reads CASSLAQAGGETQYF. For the CDR3, the DNA is TGTGCCAGCAGCTTAGCTCAGGCGGGGGGAGAGACCCAGTACTTC.

This rearrangement joins TRBV6-5 to TRBJ1-1; tentative D call: TRBD1 (5 bases). The CDR3 sequence is 14 residues long. Germline assignment: CDR1 MNHEY and CDR2 SVGAGI. Trimming removed 2 bases from V and 5 bases from J, with 12 bases in between. In nucleotides, the CDR3 is TGTGCCAGCAGTTACGAAGGAGGGGTGACTGAAGCTTTCTTT. Translating gives CASSYEGGVTEAFF.

This clonotype showed up many times. V gene TRBV28 combines with J gene TRBJ2-5; 8 nucleotides match TRBD1. With 4 bases clipped from V and 5 bases from J, the junction kept 6 bases outside the gene matches. CDR1 and CDR2 from the germline V gene are MDHEN and SYDVKM. The CDR3 runs to 14 residues. CDR3 nucleotide sequence: TGTGCCAGCAGTTCTCCGACAGGGGTCGAGACCCAGTACTTC. This gives the protein CASSSPTGVETQYF.

This clonotype has at least ten counts. V is TRBV15 and J is TRBJ1-1, with D possibly TRBD1 on 5 matching bases. The CDR3 extends over 14 amino acids. Germline lookup yields CDR1 LNHNV and CDR2 YYDKDF (reference sequence). V lost 1 base, J lost 5 bases, and 11 bases lay in between. This CDR3 is CATSRVGGWTEAFF. The CDR3 DNA follows: TGTGCCACCAGCAGAGTGGGGGGGTGGACTGAAGCTTTCTTT.

This clonotype was seen many times. CDR3 DNA: TGCAGTGTTACGCAGGGGGCAAAGAACGAGCAGTACTTC. This translates into CSVTQGAKNEQYF. The chain is built from TRBV20-1 and TRBJ2-7; 8 bases line up with TRBD1. Germline V gene lookup returns CDR1 DFQATT and CDR2 SNEGSKA (reference sequence). The CDR3 is made up of 13 amino acids. Unmatched junction bases numbered 10, after V lost 7 bases and J lost 5 bases.

This clonotype was seen many times. The chain couples TRBV5-1 to TRBJ1-4; D might be TRBD1 (6 bases). Germline V gives CDR1 SGHRS, CDR2 YFSETQ. The CDR3 sequence is 16 residues long. V lost 0 bases and J 7 bases, leaving 16 bases between the germline ends. In DNA form, the CDR3 reads TGCGCCAGCAGCTTGGCTCCTGCAGGGGCCGGTGAAAAACTGTTTTTT. Translating gives CASSLAPAGAGEKLFF.

This chain links TRBV21-1 with TRBJ1-1; TRBD1, the D gene given by the table, was not confirmed from the DNA. TRBV21-1 is a pseudogene locus. There are 16 residues in the CDR3. Here the CDR3 DNA reads TGTGCCAGCAGGTCCTTCAAAAAGGGGTCAAGCACTGAAGCTTTCTTT. This gives the protein CASRSFKKGSSTEAFF.

This clonotype was counted ten times or more. V gene TRBV5-1 combines with J gene TRBJ1-6, with D perhaps matching TRBD1 (5 bases). The germline CDR1 and CDR2 sequences are SGHRS and YFSETQ. The CDR3 is 14 amino acids. With 5 bases removed from V and 5 bases from J, the gap between germline ends came to 11 bases. CDR3 region: CASRSTEDNSPLHF. In DNA, the CDR3 is TGCGCCAGCAGGTCGACAGAAGATAATTCACCCCTCCACTTT.

The V call is TRBV7-3, the J call TRBJ2-2; 10 positions match TRBD1. CDR1 is SGHTA and CDR2 is FQGTGA in the germline V gene. The CDR3 totals 20 residues. After removal of 4 bases from V and 1 base from J, the junction contained 15 bases not matched to a gene. The CDR3 sequence: CASSYGKYDRGLRNTGELFF. The CDR3 nucleotides read TGTGCCAGCAGCTATGGAAAGTACGACAGGGGGCTTCGGAACACCGGGGAGCTGTTTTTT.

The gene calls are TRBV4-1 and TRBJ2-7; D not certain. Germline loops: CDR1 MGHRA, CDR2 YSYEKL. CDR3 length equals 15 residues. Trimming took 4 bases from V and 0 from J, leaving 13 bases between them. The CDR3 is CASSPSRTDSYEQYF. The CDR3, as DNA: TGCGCCAGCAGCCCCAGCAGGACGGACTCCTACGAGCAGTACTTC.

This clonotype came up many times. The chain is built from TRBV7-3 and TRBJ2-3; no reliable D call. V was pared by 2 bases and J by 6 bases, with 6 bases between. CDR1 SGHTA and CDR2 FQGTGA come from the germline V gene. The CDR3 extends over 12 amino acids. The CDR3 sequence is CASSLSPDTQYF. DNA for the CDR3: TGTGCCAGCAGCTTATCCCCCGATACGCAGTATTTT. The whole variable domain, filled in from reference TRBV7-3 and TRBJ2-3, reads GAGVSQTPSNKVTEKGKYVELRCDPISGHTALYWYRQSLGQGPEFLIYFQGTGAADDSGLPNDRFFAVRPEGSVSTLKIQRTERGDSAVYLCASSLSPDTQYFGPGTRLTVL.

This clonotype was seen many times. The rearrangement joins TRBV12-3 or TRBV12-4 to TRBJ1-1; possibly TRBD1 for D (5 bases). This CDR3 has 14 residues. Between the trimmed V and J ends, which lost 7 bases and 4 bases, there was a span of 16 bases. CDR3 loop: CASTTLGGGTEAFF. The CDR3 region has the DNA TGTGCCAGCACGACATTGGGGGGGGGCACTGAAGCTTTCTTT.

This rearrangement joins TRBV20-1 to TRBJ2-5, with 11 bases identical to TRBD2. The CDR3 runs 14 residues. The J segment lost 5 bases and the V segment lost 6 bases, leaving 8 bases of the junction unmatched. Germline lookup yields CDR1 DFQATT and CDR2 SNEGSKA (reference sequence). DNA for the CDR3: TGCAGTGCCCAGCCGACTAGCGGGGTGGAGACCCAGTACTTC. It translates to CSAQPTSGVETQYF.